The source of this T cell receptor (beta chain) is a study of blood T cell repertoires in COVID-19. Study background: From the United States, Italy and Spain came samples of acute and convalescent COVID-19. From T cells, B-cell-depleted T cells, or PBMCs came the material, which was cDNA or gDNA.

In the original analysis: Amplification of reference gene primers was used by the study to estimate nucleated cell counts. Sequenced by immunoSEQ multiplex PCR; TCRdb stores in-frame clones only, minus some. V, J and clone size derive from that table, while D and trimming were established from the DNA sequence. The sample shows approximately 290,000 clones, about 91% of them seen only once. Germline lookup yields CDR1 SGHTA and CDR2 FQGNSA. The CDR3 length is 14 residues. V gave up 1 base and J gave up 2 bases, with 9 bases separating them. Material for sequencing was peripheral blood. The sequence derives from a woman in her sixties or seventies with acute or convalescent COVID-19. J is TRBJ2-7 and V is TRBV7-2, with D maybe TRBD1 (6 bases). CDR3 region: CASSLVGDTYEQYF. CDR3 DNA: TGTGCCAGCAGCTTAGTAGGGGACACCTACGAGCAGTACTTC.